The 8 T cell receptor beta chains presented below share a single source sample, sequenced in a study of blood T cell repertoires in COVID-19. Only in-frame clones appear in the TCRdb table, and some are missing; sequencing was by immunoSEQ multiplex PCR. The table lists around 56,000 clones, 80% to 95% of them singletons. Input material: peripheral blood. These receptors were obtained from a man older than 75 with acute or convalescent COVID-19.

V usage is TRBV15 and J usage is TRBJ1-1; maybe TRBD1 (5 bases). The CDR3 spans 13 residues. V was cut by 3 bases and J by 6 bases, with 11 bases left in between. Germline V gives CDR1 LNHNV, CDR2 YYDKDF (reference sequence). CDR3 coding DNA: TGTGCCACCAGCAGTAAGGGGTTGGCTGAAGCTTTCTTT. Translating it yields CATSSKGLAEAFF.

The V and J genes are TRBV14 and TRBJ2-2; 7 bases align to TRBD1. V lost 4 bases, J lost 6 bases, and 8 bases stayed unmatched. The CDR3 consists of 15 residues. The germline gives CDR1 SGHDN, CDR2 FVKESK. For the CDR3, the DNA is TGTGCCAGCAGCCCTAGACAGGGTCTGGCCGGGGAGCTGTTTTTT. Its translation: CASSPRQGLAGELFF.

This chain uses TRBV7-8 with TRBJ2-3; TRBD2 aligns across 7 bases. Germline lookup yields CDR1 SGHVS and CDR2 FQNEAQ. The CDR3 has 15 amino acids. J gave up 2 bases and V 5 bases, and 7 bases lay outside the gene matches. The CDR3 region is CASSGFGLDTDTQYF. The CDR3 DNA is TGTGCCAGCAGCGGGTTCGGACTAGACACAGATACGCAGTATTTT.

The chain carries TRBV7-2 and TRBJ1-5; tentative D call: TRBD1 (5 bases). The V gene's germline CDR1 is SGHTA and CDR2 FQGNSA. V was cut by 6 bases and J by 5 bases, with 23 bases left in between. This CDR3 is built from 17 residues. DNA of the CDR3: TGTGCCAGCAGTACTCAAACGAGGAGGGGTGGAGATCAGCCCCAGCATTTT. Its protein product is CASSTQTRRGGDQPQHF.

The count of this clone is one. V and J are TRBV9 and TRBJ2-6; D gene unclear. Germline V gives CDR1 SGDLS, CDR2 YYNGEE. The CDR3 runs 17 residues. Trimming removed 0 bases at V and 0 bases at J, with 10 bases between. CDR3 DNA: TGTGCCAGCAGCGTAGTGACAAGCATCTCTGGGGCCAACGTCCTGACTTTC. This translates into CASSVVTSISGANVLTF.

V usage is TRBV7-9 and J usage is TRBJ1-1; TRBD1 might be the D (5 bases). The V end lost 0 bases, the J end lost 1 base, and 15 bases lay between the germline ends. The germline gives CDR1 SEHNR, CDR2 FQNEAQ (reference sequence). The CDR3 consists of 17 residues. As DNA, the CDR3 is TGTGCCAGCAGCTTAGCGCTAGGGTTGGGGCGGAACACTGAAGCTTTCTTT. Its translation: CASSLALGLGRNTEAFF.

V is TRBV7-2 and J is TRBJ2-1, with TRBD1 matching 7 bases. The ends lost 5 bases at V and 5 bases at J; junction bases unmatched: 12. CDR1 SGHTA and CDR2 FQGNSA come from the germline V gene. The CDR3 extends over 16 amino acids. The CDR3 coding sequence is TGTGCCAGCAGCCCCTCCTTACAGGGGTCGCACAATGAGCAGTTCTTC. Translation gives CASSPSLQGSHNEQFF.

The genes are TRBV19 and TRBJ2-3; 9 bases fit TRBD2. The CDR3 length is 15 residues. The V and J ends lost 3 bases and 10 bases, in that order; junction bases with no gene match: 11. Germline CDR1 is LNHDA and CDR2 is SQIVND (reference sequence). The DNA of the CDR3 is TGTGCCAGTAGTATGAGGCGGGGGGGTGGCGAGGCGCAGTATTTT. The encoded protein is CASSMRRGGGEAQYF.